The TCR beta chain described here comes from a study of glioma-infiltrating T cells. The germline CDR1 and CDR2 sequences are SGHVS and FQNEAQ. The length of the CDR3 is 14 residues. The iRepertoire nested amplicon-rescue multiplex PCR amplified TCR alpha and beta CDR3s from RNA. One entry per CDR3 protein, called by TCRdb with MiXCR from the multiplex PCR reads. This table has around 44,000 distinct CDR3 sequences, around 24% appearing once. This clonotype came up once. No antigen is known for it. The junction shows a germline mismatch at one end, possibly a read error. Whole-study results and caveats: Tissue and blood shared very few CDR3 sequences.

This TCR derives from a human donor with low-grade glioma or glioblastoma, undergoing nonglioma brain surgery, or in good health (not recorded which). Input material: glioma tissue, nonneoplastic brain tissue, or PBMCs (not recorded which). The gene calls are TRBV7-8 and TRBJ2-2, with 8 bases aligning to TRBD1. CDR3 loop: CASSRTGNTGELSF. The CDR3, as DNA: TGTGCCAGCAGCAGGACAGGGAACACTGGGGAGCTGTCTTTT.